A selection of T cell receptor beta chains follows, all from one sample in a study of identical twins. TCRdb used MiXCR to reprocess the 5' RACE reads, holding one entry per CDR3 protein. The table records about 530,000 distinct CDR3 sequences, 20% to 25% of them present only once. The same sample was also used in a study of yellow fever vaccine responses in identical twins.

Sample: CD4+ T cells sorted from blood. The receptors were sampled from a woman aged 18 to 35 in good health. CDR3s include the opening cysteine and the closing phenylalanine or tryptophan. A D gene is named only where the DNA matches it firmly. The size entry is marked missing in some rows and otherwise reads once, few, many or a size class.

j_gene | v_gene | abundance | d_gene | CDR3nt | CDR3aa
TRBJ2-1 | TRBV7-9 | - | - | TGTGCCAGCAGCTTGGGCCCAGGGCTGAGCTCCTACAATGAGCAGTTCTTC | CASSLGPGLSSYNEQFF
TRBJ2-5 | TRBV5-1 | - | - | TGCGCCAGCAAAATGGCAGGGCAAGAGACCCAGTACTTC | CASKMAGQETQYF
TRBJ2-3 | TRBV10-3 | - | - | TGTGCCATCAGCCCCGGGTCGGGGGACACAGATACGCAGTATTTT | CAISPGSGDTDTQYF
TRBJ2-5 | TRBV10-3 | - | - | TGTGCCATCCGATCGAGCGGGCAAGAGACCCAGTACTTC | CAIRSSGQETQYF
TRBJ2-1 | TRBV12-3/TRBV12-4 | few | TRBD1 | TGTGCCAGCAGTACGACAGGGGGCCCCTACAATGAGCAGTTCTTC | CASSTTGGPYNEQFF
TRBJ1-1 | TRBV6-4 | - | TRBD1 | TGTGCCAGCAGTGGACAGGGCAACTATGAAGCTTTCTTT | CASSGQGNYEAFF
TRBJ2-1 | TRBV12-3/TRBV12-4 | - | - | TGTGCCAGCAGTTACAGACTTAGAGAGCAGTTCTTC | CASSYRLREQFF
TRBJ2-1 | TRBV24-1 | - | TRBD2 | TGTGCCACCAGTGTAGGCCCCCCAGCGGGAGGGCTTCGTGAGCAGTTCTTC | CATSVGPPAGGLREQFF
TRBJ2-2 | TRBV4-1 | few | - | TGCGCCAGCACCCAGGCCGGGTGGCCCGGGGAGCTGTTTTTT | CASTQAGWPGELFF
TRBJ1-2 | TRBV12-3/TRBV12-4 | many | - | TGTGCCAGCACCCTAGGCGGGGATCGGGGCTACACCTTC | CASTLGGDRGYTF
TRBJ1-1 | TRBV29-1 | - | TRBD1 | TGCAGCCTCTCGGACAGGGGAGCTTTCTTT | CSLSDRGAFF
TRBJ2-1 | TRBV29-1 | few | - | TGCAGCGTTAGGACACGGCCCAATGAGCAGTTCTTC | CSVRTRPNEQFF
TRBJ1-2 | TRBV2 | many | - | TGTGCCAGCAGGCCCTTAAACTATGGCTACACCTTC | CASRPLNYGYTF
TRBJ2-2 | TRBV7-6 | few | TRBD1 | TGTGCCAGCAGCTTAGTCACAGGGGGCACGTCGGTCGGGGAGCTGTTTTTT | CASSLVTGGTSVGELFF
TRBJ2-7 | TRBV5-4 | - | TRBD2 | TGTGCCAGCAGCTTGGGTGTAGCGGGAGTGTACGAGCAGTACTTC | CASSLGVAGVYEQYF
TRBJ1-1 | TRBV19 | few | TRBD1 | TGTGCCAGTAGTATAGCTTCCGGGACAGGGGGAAACACTGAAGCTTTCTTT | CASSIASGTGGNTEAFF
TRBJ2-2 | TRBV20-1 | - | TRBD2 | TGCAGTGCTAGCCGGGAGGCTCCCAGGGAGCTGTTTTTT | CSASREAPRELFF
TRBJ2-7 | TRBV29-1 | - | TRBD1 | TGCAGCGCCCTACGACAGGGGTTCTACGAGCAGTACTTC | CSALRQGFYEQYF
TRBJ2-5 | TRBV29-1 | - | TRBD1 | TGCAGCGACAGGGGGCGTGGAGAGACCCAGTACTTC | CSDRGRGETQYF
TRBJ2-2 | TRBV10-3 | - | TRBD1 | TGTGCCGCCGGGACAGCTGACAACACCGGGGAGCTGTTTTTT | CAAGTADNTGELFF
TRBJ1-4 | TRBV7-6 | - | - | TGTGCCAGCAGCTTAGACGGCCCCCCGGTGGAACTGTTTTTT | CASSLDGPPVELFF
TRBJ1-1 | TRBV20-1 | - | - | TGCAGTGCTAGACGGGACACTGAAGCTTTCTTT | CSARRDTEAFF
TRBJ1-1 | TRBV7-6 | - | - | TGTGCCAGCAGCTTAGATGCAGGGACAAAAGCTTTCTTT | CASSLDAGTKAFF
TRBJ1-4 | TRBV15 | few | - | TGTGCCACCAGCGCCAGGGTCGGAGAAAAACTGTTTTTT | CATSARVGEKLFF
TRBJ2-1 | TRBV27 | few | TRBD1 | TGTGCCAGCAGGCCTACCCAAAACAGGGGCGCTAGCTCCTACAATGAGCAGTTCTTC | CASRPTQNRGASSYNEQFF
TRBJ2-1 | TRBV20-1 | - | TRBD2 | TGCAGTTCCAGACTAGCTCCGAACAATGAGCAGTTCTTC | CSSRLAPNNEQFF